A selection of T cell receptor beta chains follows, all from one sample in a study of naive and memory T cell subsets. Via MiXCR, TCRdb re-called the UMI-ligation and nested PCR reads, giving one row per CDR3 protein. This sample has about 37,000 distinct CDR3 sequences; more than 9.5% occur once, and the top ten carry less than 4%. Sequenced here: skin, sampled from a tuberculin skin test site. The receptors here all came from an adult in good health. CDR3s include the opening cysteine and the closing phenylalanine or tryptophan. A D gene is named only where the DNA matches it firmly. Each size is once, few or many counts, or a class when the clone is expanded.

d_call,clone_size,v_call,j_call,cdr3_nt,cdr3_aa
.,many,TRBV20-1,TRBJ2-3,TGCAGTGCTAGTAGCGTGGGGCGAAAGAACACAGATACGCAGTATTTT,CSASSVGRKNTDTQYF
.,few,TRBV2,TRBJ2-1,TGTGCCAGCAGTGAACGAAACGCCGGTAGTTCGAATGAGCAGTTCTTC,CASSERNAGSSNEQFF
.,many,TRBV11-3,TRBJ2-1,TGTGCCAGCAGTAATACAGGTGGCCGGCAGTTCTTC,CASSNTGGRQFF
.,many,TRBV28,TRBJ1-4,TGTGCCAGCAGTCCCCAGGCGTTTCGTGCTAATGAAAAACTGTTTTTT,CASSPQAFRANEKLFF
TRBD2,few,TRBV2,TRBJ2-1,TGTGCCAGCGGGCGGGGGAGTGAGCAGTTCTTC,CASGRGSEQFF
.,few,TRBV29-1,TRBJ1-1,TGCAGCGTTGTATGGCCCGGGAATCTAGCTTTCTTT,CSVVWPGNLAFF
TRBD2,few,TRBV5-4,TRBJ2-1,TGTGCCAGCAGCCGCAGCGGGAGGGCCAGCAATGAGCAGTTCTTC,CASSRSGRASNEQFF
.,many,TRBV5-5,TRBJ2-7,TGTGCCAGCAGCTTGGGATGGGGGAGCTCCTACGAGCAGTACTTC,CASSLGWGSSYEQYF
.,many,TRBV12-3/TRBV12-4,TRBJ2-3,TGTGCCAGCAGCGAACAGGGAGGGCTCGCAGATACGCAGTATTTT,CASSEQGGLADTQYF
.,few,TRBV5-6,TRBJ1-3,TGTGCCAGCAGCCGTTATGGGGCGCTCTCTGGAAACACCATATATTTT,CASSRYGALSGNTIYF
.,few,TRBV7-2,TRBJ2-7,TGTGCCAGCAGCTTACCCGGGTCCTACGAGCAGTACTTC,CASSLPGSYEQYF
.,few,TRBV5-8,TRBJ1-1,TGTGCCAGCAGCCGAGGACAGACTGAAGCTTTCTTT,CASSRGQTEAFF
TRBD1,many,TRBV27,TRBJ1-2,TGTGCCAGCAGTTCGGCCGGGACAGGAGACTCTAACTATGGCTACACCTTC,CASSSAGTGDSNYGYTF
TRBD1,many,TRBV7-9,TRBJ1-1,TGTGCCAGCAGCTTCCTCCCGGACAGGGTGGTCGCTGAAGCTTTCTTT,CASSFLPDRVVAEAFF
TRBD1,many,TRBV3-1,TRBJ1-5,TGTGCCAGCAGCCAGGGGATGACAGGGATTCAGCCCCAGCATTTT,CASSQGMTGIQPQHF
TRBD1,few,TRBV7-8,TRBJ2-7,TGTGCCAGCAGCCACATTAACAGGGGGAAGACGTACGAGCAGTACTTC,CASSHINRGKTYEQYF
.,many,TRBV6-6,TRBJ2-1,TGTGCCAGCAGAGCTACCGGGACACGCAGTAATGAGCAGTTCTTC,CASRATGTRSNEQFF
.,many,TRBV20-1,TRBJ1-5,TGCAGTGTGGGAAGCAATCAGCCCCAGCATTTT,CSVGSNQPQHF